This TCR beta chain was sequenced in a study of blood T cell repertoires in COVID-19. On the study more broadly: PBMCs, B-cell-depleted T cells, or T cells were the source of the cDNA or gDNA that made up the material.

In the authors' workflow: Amplification of reference gene primers was used by the study to estimate nucleated cell counts. Clones were read by immunoSEQ multiplex PCR, and TCRdb kept only the in-frame ones, dropping some. V, J and clone size are those of that table, while D and trimming were read from the DNA. Of nearly 95,000 clones listed, 90% were seen once; the top ten hold approximately 1.5%. V trimming: 8 bases; J trimming: 7 bases; junction bases outside the gene matches: 6. This CDR3 is 13 amino acids long. Germline-derived CDR1 and CDR2 are MNHEY and SMNVEV (reference sequence). Sequenced input: peripheral blood. The sequence was collected from a human donor with active COVID-19. The donor label of this sample is uncertain. The V call is TRBV27, the J call TRBJ2-1; 9 nucleotides align to TRBD1. The CDR3 sequence is CASRSQGANEQFF. CDR3 sequence (DNA): TGTGCCAGCCGGTCACAGGGGGCAAATGAGCAGTTCTTC.